Listed below are T cell receptor beta chains from one sample, sequenced in a study of T cell changes during pregnancy in multiple sclerosis. The repertoire was sequenced with immunoSEQ multiplex PCR; TCRdb's copy has only in-frame clones and lacks some. In the table there are about 48,000 clones, over 85% of which are singletons. The sequences come from CD4+ T cells from peripheral blood mononuclear cells, collected in the first trimester of pregnancy. The receptors originated from a female donor with multiple sclerosis, enrolled in a pregnancy study. Each CDR3 is given with its conserved first and last residue. A D gene is named only where the DNA matches it firmly. The size of a clone is reported for some rows only, either as once, few or many, or as a class for expanded clones.

v_gene	abundance	j_gene	d_gene	CDR3aa	CDR3nt
TRBV30	NA	TRBJ1-2	NA	CAWSVAQGSYGYTF	TGTGCCTGGAGTGTAGCCCAGGGAAGCTATGGCTACACCTTC
TRBV11-2	NA	TRBJ2-3	TRBD2	CASSLAGGRTDTQYF	TGTGCCAGCAGCTTAGCGGGGGGACGCACAGATACGCAGTATTTT
TRBV19	NA	TRBJ1-2	NA	CASSMISYGYTF	TGTGCCAGTAGTATGATCAGCTATGGCTACACCTTC
TRBV5-4	NA	TRBJ2-1	TRBD2	CASSRDPGGGNEQFF	TGTGCCAGCAGCAGAGATCCGGGGGGGGGCAATGAGCAGTTCTTC
TRBV15	NA	TRBJ1-5	NA	CATSRDPGGHQPQHF	TGTGCCACCAGCAGAGATCCGGGGGGCCATCAGCCCCAGCATTTT
TRBV5-1	NA	TRBJ1-2	NA	CASSAQVSNYGYTF	TGCGCCAGCAGCGCCCAGGTTTCTAACTATGGCTACACCTTC
TRBV18	NA	TRBJ2-7	TRBD1	CASSRTRDRVFGEQYF	TGTGCCAGCTCACGGACCCGAGACAGGGTATTTGGAGAGCAGTACTTC
TRBV11-2	NA	TRBJ1-2	NA	CASSLGGDWGYTF	TGTGCCAGCAGCTTAGGAGGGGACTGGGGCTACACCTTC
TRBV6-1	NA	TRBJ2-4	NA	CASSGKGVTKNIQYF	TGTGCCAGCAGTGGGAAAGGGGTAACCAAAAACATTCAGTACTTC
TRBV5-1	NA	TRBJ1-1	NA	CASSLPGGANTEAFF	TGCGCCAGCAGCTTGCCGGGGGGCGCGAACACTGAAGCTTTCTTT
TRBV5-1	NA	TRBJ2-1	NA	CASGQRNEQFF	TGCGCCAGCGGCCAGCGCAATGAGCAGTTCTTC
TRBV13	NA	TRBJ1-2	NA	CASSSTANYGYTF	TGTGCCAGCAGTTCGACAGCGAACTATGGCTACACCTTC
TRBV5-6	NA	TRBJ2-2	NA	CASSFPGAVRELFF	TGTGCCAGCAGCTTCCCAGGAGCGGTCAGGGAGCTGTTTTTT
TRBV5-4	NA	TRBJ2-7	NA	CASSSGSRQNYEQYF	TGTGCCAGCAGCTCGGGGTCCCGCCAGAACTACGAGCAGTACTTC
TRBV7-2	NA	TRBJ2-1	TRBD1	CASSSATGGREQFF	TGTGCCAGCAGTTCGGCGACAGGGGGCCGTGAGCAGTTCTTC
TRBV30	once	TRBJ2-1	NA	CAWKDRGGFYNEQFF	TGTGCCTGGAAAGACAGGGGAGGGTTTTACAATGAGCAGTTCTTC
TRBV6-5	NA	TRBJ1-5	NA	CASSTRGSNQPQHF	TGTGCCAGCAGCACCAGGGGAAGCAATCAGCCCCAGCATTTT
TRBV5-6	NA	TRBJ1-1	NA	CASSIRSRTEAFF	TGTGCCAGCAGTATCCGGTCGAGGACTGAAGCTTTCTTT
TRBV6-1	NA	TRBJ1-2	NA	CASRDSNYGYTF	TGTGCCAGCAGGGACAGCAACTATGGCTACACCTTC
TRBV5-1	once	TRBJ2-5	TRBD2	CASSLLAGGQYTQYF	TGCGCCAGCAGCTTGTTAGCGGGGGGGCAATACACCCAGTACTTC
TRBV5-1	once	TRBJ2-1	NA	CASSSEQGNEQFF	TGCGCCAGCAGCTCGGAACAGGGAAATGAGCAGTTCTTC
TRBV7-9	NA	TRBJ2-6	NA	CASSSDFSGANVLTF	TGTGCCAGCAGTTCAGACTTCTCTGGGGCCAACGTCCTGACTTTC
TRBV19	NA	TRBJ2-7	NA	CASSMSQGYEQYF	TGTGCCAGTAGTATGAGCCAGGGCTACGAGCAGTACTTC
TRBV6-6	NA	TRBJ2-3	NA	CASSYSVADTQYF	TGTGCCAGCAGTTACTCGGTAGCAGATACGCAGTATTTT
TRBV29-1	NA	TRBJ2-3	TRBD2	CSVPVLAGSTDTQYF	TGCAGCGTTCCCGTCCTAGCGGGGAGCACAGATACGCAGTATTTT
TRBV30	NA	TRBJ1-2	TRBD1	CAWDTGGRYYGYTF	TGTGCCTGGGATACAGGGGGCAGGTACTATGGCTACACCTTC